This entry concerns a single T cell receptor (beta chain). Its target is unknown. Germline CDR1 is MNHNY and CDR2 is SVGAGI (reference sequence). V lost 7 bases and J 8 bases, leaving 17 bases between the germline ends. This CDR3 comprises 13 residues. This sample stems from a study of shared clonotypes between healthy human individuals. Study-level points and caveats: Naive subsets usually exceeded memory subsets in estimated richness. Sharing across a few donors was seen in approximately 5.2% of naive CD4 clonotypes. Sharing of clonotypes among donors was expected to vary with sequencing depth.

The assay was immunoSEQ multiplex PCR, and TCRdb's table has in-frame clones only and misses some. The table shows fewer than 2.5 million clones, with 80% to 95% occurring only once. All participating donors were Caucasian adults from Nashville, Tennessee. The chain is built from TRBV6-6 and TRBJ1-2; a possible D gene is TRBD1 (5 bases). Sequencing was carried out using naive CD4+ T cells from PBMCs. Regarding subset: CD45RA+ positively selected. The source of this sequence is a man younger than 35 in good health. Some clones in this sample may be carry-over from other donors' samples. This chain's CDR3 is CASKTGTPNGYTF. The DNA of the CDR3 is TGTGCCAGCAAAACCGGGACGCCAAACGGCTACACCTTC.